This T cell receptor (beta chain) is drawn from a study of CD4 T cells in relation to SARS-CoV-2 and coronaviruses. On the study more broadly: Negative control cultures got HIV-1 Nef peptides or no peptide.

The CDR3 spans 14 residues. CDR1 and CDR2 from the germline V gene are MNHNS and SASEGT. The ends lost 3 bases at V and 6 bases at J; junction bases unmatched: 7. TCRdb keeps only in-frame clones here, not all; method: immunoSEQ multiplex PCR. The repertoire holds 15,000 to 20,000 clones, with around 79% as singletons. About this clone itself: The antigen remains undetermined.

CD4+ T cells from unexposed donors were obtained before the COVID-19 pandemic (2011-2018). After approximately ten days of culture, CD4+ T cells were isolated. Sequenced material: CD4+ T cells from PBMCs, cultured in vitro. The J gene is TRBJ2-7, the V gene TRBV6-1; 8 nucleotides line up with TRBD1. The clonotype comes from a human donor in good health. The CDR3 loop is CASSEDRVWGEQYF. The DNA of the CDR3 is TGTGCCAGCAGTGAGGACAGGGTGTGGGGCGAGCAGTACTTC.